This T cell receptor beta chain came from a study of OX40 agonist ivuxolimab in advanced cancers. Study as a whole: From roughly 20 to 79 years was the age range, with a mean of around 54 years, and about 78% were male. Study conclusions and caveats: Certain nonresponding patients likewise had low normalized T-cell clonal expansion. Among T cells, CD8+ cells averaged more expanded clones than CD4+ cells. The study did not work out the antigen specificity of the expanded peripheral T cells.

Germline V lookup: CDR1 SGHDT, CDR2 YYEEEE. The CDR3 totals 13 residues. Trimming pared 7 bases from V and 4 bases from J, leaving 14 bases between. This table comes from immunoSEQ multiplex PCR, and its TCRdb copy is limited to in-frame clones, with some not included. The table lists tens of thousands of clones, roughly 83% of them singletons. On this clone itself: Its specificity is not known.

The sample here was CD4+ or CD8+ T cells sorted from blood, taken in a trial of the OX40 agonist ivuxolimab. This clonotype originated in an adult with an advanced solid tumor such as melanoma, head and neck, liver or kidney cancer. V and J are TRBV5-6 and TRBJ2-5; D possibly uses TRBD1 or TRBD2 (5 bases each). CDR3 coding DNA: TGTGCCAGCGGGGGAGCCGTGCGAGAGACCCAGTACTTC. It translates to CASGGAVRETQYF.